This TCR beta chain originates from a study of cytomegalovirus exposure and HLA in healthy donors. Study observations and caveats: Researchers reported that a few CMV-associated chains were confirmed in vitro as CMV antigen-specific.

V dropped 1 base and J dropped 0; count of bases not matched to a gene: 7. Germline CDR1 and CDR2: SGHKS and YYEKEE (reference sequence). The length of the CDR3 is 17 residues. As regards this clone: The antigen is unknown.

The PCR was carried out with 60 Vbeta primers and 13 Jbeta primers. The repertoire was sequenced with immunoSEQ multiplex PCR; TCRdb's copy has only in-frame clones and lacks some. The data show roughly 190,000 clones, around 75% seen once. This chain joins TRBV5-5 and TRBJ1-3, with 7 bases identical to TRBD1. Sequences were obtained from PBMCs. The receptor was isolated from a woman aged 25 to 39 in good health and CMV-seronegative. The CDR3 bases are TGTGCCAGCAGCTTGATGGGACAGTCCATCTCTGGAAACACCATATATTTT. This sequence encodes CASSLMGQSISGNTIYF.